This T cell receptor (beta chain) derives from a study of shared clonotypes between healthy human individuals. Study-wide results and caveats: Sequencing depth was expected to influence donor clonotype sharing.

Some clones are missing from TCRdb's copy, which holds only in-frame ones; the method was immunoSEQ multiplex PCR. In the table there are over a million clones, 95% to 97% of which are singletons. As for this clone: Its antigen is not known. Within the sample, other DNA sequences also encode this same CDR3.

Germline trimming cut 5 bases from V and 2 bases from J; bases unmatched to any gene: 5. The CDR3 has 14 residues. Per the germline V gene, CDR1 is MDHEN and CDR2 is SYDVKM. This sequence was found in a man aged 25-45 years in good health. The chain is built from TRBV28 and TRBJ1-1, with 7 nucleotides matching TRBD1. Input material: naive CD4+ T cells sorted from blood. As for subset: CD45RA+ positively selected. The chain's CDR3 is CASSLGGLNTEAFF. The CDR3, as DNA: TGTGCCAGCAGTCTAGGGGGCCTTAACACTGAAGCTTTCTTT.